The source of this T cell receptor (beta chain) is a study of molecular identifiers for immune sequencing clone quantification. General study results and limits: Barcodes shared by identical TCR molecules could lead to underestimated sizes of highly expanded clones.

Preparation of the bulk TCR libraries relied on previously described methods and listed TCR primers. TCRdb re-called the PCR reads through MiXCR, storing one row per CDR3 protein. The sample has around 86,000 distinct CDR3 sequences; roughly 19% are singletons. The length of the CDR3 is 15 residues. CDR1 and CDR2 (germline): MGHRA, YSYEKL. Trimming removed 4 bases from V and 4 bases from J, with 16 bases in between. This clonotype was found many times. Its target is unknown. This chain connects TRBV4-1 to TRBJ1-1; D possibly corresponds to TRBD1 (5 bases). This TCR was recovered from a human donor in good health. Some libraries in this study had Jurkat cell RNA spiked in. Sequenced: naive CD8+ T cells from blood, with Jurkat cell RNA spiked in. The subset here: FACS-sorted CD8+CD4-CCR7+CD45RA+ naive T cells. CDR3 coding DNA: TGCGCCAGCAGCCCAGCCGGGGAGGGGTCCACTGAAGCTTTCTTT. Its translation: CASSPAGEGSTEAFF.